Below, 13 T cell receptor beta chains from the same sample are listed, as sequenced in a study of cytomegalovirus exposure and HLA in healthy donors. Clones were read by immunoSEQ multiplex PCR, and TCRdb kept only the in-frame ones, dropping some. The data hold over 100,000 clones, with 85% to 95% observed a single time. Sample: PBMCs. These receptors were taken from a woman aged 18 to 35 in good health and CMV-seronegative.

The CDR3 DNA is TGTGCCAGCAGCTCCGGAGATTTTACTGAAGCTTTCTTT. It specifies CASSSGDFTEAFF. The rearrangement uses TRBV5-6 and TRBJ1-1; D gene ambiguous. This CDR3 contains 13 residues. V dropped 3 bases and J dropped 5 bases, with 11 bases sitting between them. Germline-derived CDR1 and CDR2 are SGHDT and YYEEEE.

This chain links TRBV5-4 with TRBJ1-1; D is unclear. V shed 0 bases and J shed 12 bases, with 9 bases lying between them. The CDR3 extends over 11 amino acids. The germline gives CDR1 SGHNT, CDR2 YYREEE (reference sequence). Written as DNA, the CDR3 is TGTGCCAGCAGCTTGGGGGCATTGTCTTTCTTT. This sequence encodes CASSLGALSFF.

The genes are TRBV6-6 and TRBJ1-2, with 10 positions matching TRBD1. J lost 6 bases, V lost 5 bases, and 6 bases had no gene match. CDR1 and CDR2 from the germline V gene are MNHNY and SVGAGI (reference sequence). The CDR3 is 14 residues long. The CDR3 reads CASSPFGQGDGYTF. CDR3 sequence (DNA): TGTGCCAGCAGTCCCTTCGGACAGGGGGATGGCTACACCTTC.

The rearrangement links TRBV11-3 to TRBJ2-3, with 8 positions matching TRBD2. The CDR3 extends over 15 amino acids. The J segment lost 2 bases and the V segment lost 3 bases, leaving 4 bases of the junction unmatched. In germline, CDR1 is SGHNT, CDR2 YENEEA. The CDR3 here is CASSFTGGDTDTQYF. Written as DNA, the CDR3 is TGTGCCAGCAGCTTCACGGGGGGGGACACAGATACGCAGTATTTT.

The CDR3 region has the DNA TGTGCCTGGAGTGTAGTCAGGAACACTGAAGCTTTCTTT. This translates into CAWSVVRNTEAFF. The J gene is TRBJ1-1, the V gene TRBV30, with D hard to call. The V and J ends lost 0 bases and 1 base respectively, with 6 bases between them. In germline, CDR1 is GTSNPN, CDR2 SVGIG (reference sequence). This CDR3 is built from 13 residues. The whole variable domain, remainder taken from reference TRBV30 and TRBJ1-1, is SQTIHQWPATLVQPVGSPLSLECTVEGTSNPNLYWYRQAAGRGLQLLFYSVGIGQISSEVPQNLSASRPQDRQFILSSKKLLLSDSGFYLCAWSVVRNTEAFFGQGTRLTVV.

The chain employs TRBV5-1 and TRBJ2-7; maybe TRBD2 (5 bases). Trimming removed 3 bases at V and 4 bases at J, with 17 bases between. This CDR3 comprises 15 residues. Per germline, CDR1 SGHRS and CDR2 YFSETQ. The DNA of the CDR3 is TGCGCCAGCAGCTCCTGGTGCCTAGCTGATTACGAGCAGTACTTC. Translation gives CASSSWCLADYEQYF.

This chain connects TRBV4-2 to TRBJ2-1, with TRBD2 matching over 8 bases. CDR1 and CDR2 from the germline V gene are LGHNA and YNFKEQ. V dropped 0 bases and J dropped 4; count of bases not matched to a gene: 5. The CDR3 is 16 amino acids. The CDR3 sequence is CASSQDYGGVYNEQFF. In DNA, the CDR3 is TGTGCCAGCAGCCAAGATTACGGGGGGGTTTACAATGAGCAGTTCTTC.

J is TRBJ1-1 and V is TRBV19, with TRBD1 identical over 7 bases. The CDR3 loop spans 13 amino acids. Germline V gene data show CDR1 as LNHDA and CDR2 as SQIVND (reference sequence). The ends lost 3 bases at V and 4 bases at J; junction bases unmatched: 2. The CDR3 DNA reads as TGTGCCAGTAGTATGACAGGGATCACTGAAGCTTTCTTT. It specifies CASSMTGITEAFF. The whole variable domain, filled in from reference TRBV19 and TRBJ1-1, reads DGGITQSPKYLFRKEGQNVTLSCEQNLNHDAMYWYRQDPGQGLRLIYYSQIVNDFQKGDIAEGYSVSREKKESFPLTVTSAQKNPTAFYLCASSMTGITEAFFGQGTRLTVV.

The chain carries TRBV13 and TRBJ2-1; 13 bases are a match to TRBD2. CDR1 and CDR2 from the germline V gene are PRHDT and FYEKMQ (reference sequence). The CDR3 totals 20 residues. V lost 5 bases to trimming and J lost 5 bases; unmatched junction nucleotides: 18. The DNA of the CDR3 is TGTGCCAGCAGCACGCGACTAGCGGGGGGCACCTCTACTAGAAACAATGAGCAGTTCTTC. It specifies CASSTRLAGGTSTRNNEQFF.

The chain has TRBV6-5 and TRBJ2-3; weak D call: TRBD2 (5 bases). With 7 bases removed from V and 0 bases from J, the gap between germline ends came to 11 bases. In germline, CDR1 is MNHEY, CDR2 SVGAGI. The CDR3 contains 14 residues. The CDR3 coding sequence is TGTGCCAGCAAAAGCGGATCCAGCACAGATACGCAGTATTTT. This encodes CASKSGSSTDTQYF.

This clone showed up just once. The same CDR3 is also encoded by other DNA sequences in this sample. V gene TRBV14 combines with J gene TRBJ1-2; D is unclear. The CDR3 extends over 15 amino acids. Trimming pared 0 bases from V and 0 bases from J, leaving 8 bases between. Germline-derived CDR1 and CDR2 are SGHDN and FVKESK. Here the CDR3 reads CASSQDRGSNYGYTF. The CDR3 region has the DNA TGTGCCAGCAGCCAAGACCGAGGGTCTAACTATGGCTACACCTTC.

The chain combines TRBV7-2 with TRBJ2-1; 8 bases map to TRBD1. V shed 4 bases, J shed 9 bases, and the junction held 8 bases outside the gene matches. The CDR3 totals 14 residues. Per germline, CDR1 SGHTA and CDR2 FQGNSA. CDR3 coding DNA: TGTGCCAGCAGCTCCCTTGGACAGGGCGTTGAGCAGTTCTTC. Translated, it gives CASSSLGQGVEQFF.

The chain has TRBV7-9 and TRBJ1-6; TRBD1 is a possible D gene (5 bases). This CDR3 has 16 amino acids. V lost 5 bases and J lost 6, with 17 bases in between. Germline CDR1 SEHNR, CDR2 FQNEAQ (reference sequence). The CDR3 DNA reads TGTGCCAGCAGCCCCCCATCCGGGGGGACTAATTCACCCCTCCACTTT. It translates to CASSPPSGGTNSPLHF.